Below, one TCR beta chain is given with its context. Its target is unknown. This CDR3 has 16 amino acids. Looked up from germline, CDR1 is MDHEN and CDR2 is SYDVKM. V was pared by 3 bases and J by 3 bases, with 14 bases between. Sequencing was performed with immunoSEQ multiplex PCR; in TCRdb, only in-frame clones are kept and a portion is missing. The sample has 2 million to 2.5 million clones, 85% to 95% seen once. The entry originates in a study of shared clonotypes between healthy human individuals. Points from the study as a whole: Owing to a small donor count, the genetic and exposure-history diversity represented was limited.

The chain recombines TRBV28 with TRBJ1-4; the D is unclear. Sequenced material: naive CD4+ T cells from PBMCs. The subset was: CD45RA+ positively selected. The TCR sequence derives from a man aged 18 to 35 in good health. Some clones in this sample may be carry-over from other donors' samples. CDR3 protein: CASSLTGLRANEKLFF. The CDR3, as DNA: TGTGCCAGCAGTTTGACGGGCCTTCGGGCTAATGAAAAACTGTTTTTT.